What follows describes a single T cell receptor beta chain. A few counts support this clone. Its cognate antigen has yet to be identified. The input lacks base qualities; no much larger clone sits a single base away. CDR1 and CDR2 are drawn from the germline V gene: SGHTA, FQGNSA. The CDR3 runs 13 amino acids, cysteine and phenylalanine included. Only CDR3 DNA is held: 39 bases, read in frame from base 1. Clipping removes 5 bases from V and 4 bases from J, with 2 as the unmatched junction base count. All of the isolated RNA was reverse transcribed with the High Capacity cDNA Reverse Transcription Kit, so expressed TCRB transcripts were sequenced. Deep immunoSEQ sequencing was performed on naive, central memory and regulatory T cell samples, with an average of approximately 4 million total reads per sample. Sorted cells were lysed in RLT buffer and RNA was extracted with DNase-treated RNeasy Micro or Mini kits, depending on cell number. To prevent cross-contamination, each cell subset was processed individually, whereas patient and healthy donor samples were processed jointly. The immunoSEQ multiplex PCR was used to amplify TCRB sequences from cDNA, generating 87-bp fragments that spanned the CDR3 region. The amplicons were sequenced using the Illumina HiSeq platform. Per the source publication's procedure: Synthetic template baselines were used to correct PCR bias computationally, reads within Hamming distance 2 were collapsed, and singletons that could not be merged were discarded. Reads were aligned against IMGT so that V, D and J genes, CDR3 length and insertions or deletions at six rearrangement sites could be assigned. Within each subset, clonotype counts were normalized to the number of sorted cells before true diversity and Gini coefficients were calculated with the tcR R package. The overlap coefficient, calculated on TCRB nucleotide sequences, was used to measure repertoire sharing. As a proxy for the pre-selection repertoire, out-of-frame TCRB sequences from naive cells were analyzed. Drawn from immuneACCESS, this table holds only the in-frame rearrangements with V and J called that TCRdb kept. Clones are partly lost; checked studies trace under half to an unresolved V gene and leave the rest unexplained. V and J calls plus clone size are reproduced from that table; the DNA served to infer D and trimming. The sample table holds around 500,000 clones, of which about an eighth were seen once. 0.035% to 0.05% of the sample is in the top ten clones.

Each donor gave one peripheral blood draw, averaging about 120 mL, which was collected into heparinised tubes. A BD FACSAria II was used to sort naive, central memory, regulatory and stem cell-like memory CD4+ T cells with a panel that included CD45RO, CCR7, CD25, CD127, CD95 and CD27. A purity above 95% was achieved for all sorted populations. Right away, PBMCs were isolated by Lymphoprep density gradient centrifugation and were stained directly, with no culture step. Samples were stained and sorted in pairs, with one healthy donor and one patient per experiment, so that batch effects were minimized. The data are from a study of beta chain features in type 1 diabetes listed by TCRdb under 2018. For the study in its entirety: Mean age, gender distribution, total cell number and subset yield were not different between patients and healthy donors. A total of around 110,000,000 sorted cells were examined across all samples, and RNA yield correlated strongly with the number of cells per subset. The study compared the TCRB repertoires of sorted circulating CD4+ T cell subsets in recently diagnosed type 1 diabetes patients with those in matched healthy donors. Whereas all 30 or so donors provided naive and central memory subsets, regulatory and stem cell-like memory subsets were isolated from just 8 patients and roughly eight healthy donors. Findings and caveats that apply to the study as a whole: PCR might favor shorter templates, but patient and control samples were amplified and corrected together, so any skew would affect both groups equally. Naive, central memory and regulatory TCRB repertoires appeared to be more similar among patients than among healthy donors. Sequencing cDNA rather than genomic DNA could over-represent highly expressing activated cells, although activation and CD3 levels did not differ between groups. Because the HLA sub-analyses included only small numbers of individuals, any influence of HLA type on TCRB rearrangement was left unresolved. Type 1 diabetes patients showed a moderate but significant shortening of TCRB CDR3 length in all four CD4+ subsets. At VDJ recombination sites, type 1 diabetes patients had fewer insertions and more deleted nucleotides, which implies abnormalities in thymic rearrangement.

The rearrangement joined TRBV7-2 to TRBJ1-2, and 9 junctional nucleotides match TRBD1. This receptor was identified in a woman younger than 30 in good health. Material for sequencing was naive CD4+ T cells from blood. The cell subset or site label on this specimen signifies: true naive CD4+ T cells. For the CDR3, the sequence is CASSPTGGYGYTF. Here is the DNA: TGTGCCAGCAGCCCGACAGGGGGCTATGGCTACACCTTC.